Shown below are 20 T cell receptor beta chains from a single sample sequenced in a study of T cell responses to AZD1222 COVID-19 vaccine. Some clones are missing from TCRdb's copy, which holds only in-frame ones; the method was immunoSEQ multiplex PCR. The sample shows about 150,000 clones, about 91% of them seen only once. The input for sequencing was peripheral blood, taken on day 0 of AZD1222 vaccination. These receptors originate from an adult in good health.

The chain has TRBV24-1 and TRBJ2-7, with 9 bases fitting TRBD1. V shed 5 bases, J shed 7 bases, and the junction held 14 bases outside the gene matches. The CDR3 covers 16 residues. From germline, CDR1 is KGHDR and CDR2 SFDVKD. The CDR3 coding sequence is TGTGCCACCAGTGGGGGCGCCGGGACAGGGCGGCCGGAGCAGTACTTC. It specifies CATSGGAGTGRPEQYF.

The chain recombines TRBV3-1 (or the pseudogene TRBV3-2) with TRBJ1-1; D call uncertain. V lost 0 bases to trimming and J lost 4 bases, with 3 bases between them. This CDR3 comprises 12 residues. Germline V gives CDR1 LGHDT, CDR2 YNNKEL (reference sequence). CDR3 DNA: TGTGCCAGCAGCCAAGAGGGCACTGAAGCTTTCTTT. It is translated as CASSQEGTEAFF.

The rearrangement joins TRBV29-1 to TRBJ1-1; 9 bases are a match to TRBD1. V lost 7 bases and J lost 5; bases outside the gene matches: 5. Germline V gives CDR1 SQVTM, CDR2 ANQGSEA. The CDR3 has 12 residues. The CDR3 loop reads CSAHRGQTEAFF. DNA of the CDR3: TGCAGCGCCCACAGGGGGCAGACTGAAGCTTTCTTT. The whole variable domain, remainder taken from reference TRBV29-1 and TRBJ1-1, is SAVISQKPSRDICQRGTSLTIQCQVDSQVTMMFWYRQQPGQSLTLIATANQGSEATYESGFVIDKFPISRPNLTFSTLTVSNMSPEDSSIYLCSAHRGQTEAFFGQGTRLTVV.

The chain links TRBV30 to TRBJ1-5; D remains ambiguous. Germline loops: CDR1 GTSNPN, CDR2 SVGIG (reference sequence). Trimming cost V 5 bases and J 9 bases, with 17 bases left between them. This CDR3 has 13 amino acids. CDR3 amino acids: CAWGLRKARPQHF. In DNA form, the CDR3 reads TGTGCCTGGGGCCTTAGGAAGGCGCGGCCCCAGCATTTT.

The chain links TRBV29-1 to TRBJ1-2; no clear D. In germline, CDR1 is SQVTM, CDR2 ANQGSEA. This CDR3 has 11 residues. V was clipped by 8 bases and J by 6 bases, with 13 bases between them. CDR3 DNA: TGCAGCCGCGGTCAAAAACATGGCTACACCTTC. It is translated as CSRGQKHGYTF.

The V and J genes are TRBV12-3 or TRBV12-4 and TRBJ1-6; 8 positions match TRBD1. V was pared by 5 bases and J by 13 bases, with 4 bases of the junction left unmatched. The CDR3 sequence is 12 residues long. The CDR3 here is CASSIGQGPLHF. The CDR3 DNA reads TGTGCCAGCAGTATTGGACAGGGCCCCCTCCACTTT.

V and J are TRBV5-4 and TRBJ1-6; D possibly corresponds to TRBD1 (5 bases). This CDR3 contains 13 residues. V lost 3 bases and J 7 bases, leaving 8 bases between the germline ends. Germline V lookup: CDR1 SGHNT, CDR2 YYREEE (reference sequence). The CDR3 bases are TGTGCCAGCAGCTCGGACATCAATTCACCCCTCCACTTT. It is translated as CASSSDINSPLHF.

The chain joins TRBV27 to TRBJ2-7; 9 nucleotides match TRBD1. Trimming removed 7 bases from V and 2 bases from J; junction bases left unmatched: 9. The length of the CDR3 is 15 residues. In germline, CDR1 is MNHEY, CDR2 SMNVEV (reference sequence). CDR3 amino acids: CASTQAGTGPYEQYF. The CDR3 DNA is TGTGCCAGCACCCAAGCCGGGACAGGGCCCTACGAGCAGTACTTC.

The V gene is TRBV11-3, the J gene TRBJ2-1, with 16 bases matching TRBD2. V trimming: 5 bases; J trimming: 2 bases; junction bases outside the gene matches: 3. The germline CDR1 and CDR2 sequences are SGHNT and YENEEA. The CDR3 is made up of 17 amino acids. Written as DNA, the CDR3 is TGTGCCAGCAGCCGGGGACTAGCGGGAGGGGCCTACAATGAGCAGTTCTTC. Translated: CASSRGLAGGAYNEQFF.

The chain recombines TRBV6-5 with TRBJ2-7; D is undetermined. Germline values: CDR1 MNHEY, CDR2 SVGAGI. V was pared by 5 bases and J by 4 bases, with 15 bases between. The CDR3 has 14 amino acids. The CDR3 nucleotides read TGTGCCAGCAGTAAGGCGGTTATCGGATACGAGCAGTACTTC. As protein: CASSKAVIGYEQYF.

V is TRBV11-2 and J is TRBJ2-2; 7 nucleotides match TRBD1. The CDR3 contains 16 residues. Germline CDR1 is SGHAT and CDR2 is FQNNGV. V was clipped by 0 bases and J by 5 bases; unmatched bases: 6. Here the CDR3 reads CASSLEFYRGTGELFF. In DNA, the CDR3 is TGTGCCAGCAGCTTAGAGTTTTACAGGGGAACCGGGGAGCTGTTTTTT.

The CDR3 DNA sequence: TGTGCCACCAGCAGTTGGGCTGGGCTAGCCCAAGGAAATAACAATGAGCAGTTCTTC. It encodes CATSSWAGLAQGNNNEQFF. The chain joins TRBV28 to TRBJ2-1, with a weak D call TRBD2 (5 bases). The CDR3 loop spans 19 amino acids. Trimming removed 10 bases from V and 5 bases from J, with 33 bases in between. CDR1 and CDR2 from the germline V gene are MDHEN and SYDVKM.

V and J are TRBV6-5 and TRBJ2-3, with 8 positions matching TRBD2. Per germline, CDR1 MNHEY and CDR2 SVGAGI. J was trimmed by 3 bases and V by 0 bases; bases with no gene match: 5. The CDR3 contains 16 residues. This chain's CDR3 is CASSYSGTRVTDTQYF. For the CDR3, the DNA is TGTGCCAGCAGTTACTCGGGGACTAGGGTAACAGATACGCAGTATTTT.

This clone came up once. The chain links TRBV21-1 to TRBJ1-1. TRBV21-1 is shown as a pseudogene. The CDR3 is 17 amino acids. In DNA form, the CDR3 reads TGTGCCAGCAGCAATGTCGGGACCGCGAGGCCGCACACTGAAGCTTTCTTT. Protein: CASSNVGTARPHTEAFF.

This chain joins TRBV2 and TRBJ1-5; 11 bases align to TRBD1. The J segment lost 7 bases and the V segment lost 6 bases, leaving 5 bases of the junction unmatched. The germline V gene encodes CDR1 SNHLY and CDR2 FYNNEI. This CDR3 is 14 amino acids long. The chain's CDR3 is CASSSGQGGQPQHF. The CDR3 nucleotides are TGTGCCAGCAGCTCGGGACAGGGGGGACAGCCCCAGCATTTT.

The rearrangement joins TRBV27 to TRBJ2-3, with unresolved D. Germline CDR1 and CDR2: MNHEY and SMNVEV (reference sequence). The CDR3 extends over 12 amino acids. Trimming removed 5 bases at V and 1 base at J, with 4 bases between. CDR3 nucleotides: TGTGCCAGCAGTCCCGGCACAGATACGCAGTATTTT. Its translation: CASSPGTDTQYF.

The J gene is TRBJ2-1, the V gene TRBV5-1, with 11 bases lining up with TRBD2. V lost 0 bases and J lost 9; bases outside the gene matches: 8. The CDR3 length is 16 residues. Germline-derived CDR1 and CDR2 are SGHRS and YFSETQ. The CDR3 bases are TGCGCCAGCAGCTTGGACGGGACTAGCGGCTTGGTTGAGCAGTTCTTC. This gives the protein CASSLDGTSGLVEQFF.

This rearrangement joins TRBV28 to TRBJ1-6; 8 bases map to TRBD1. The length of the CDR3 is 13 residues. Looked up from germline, CDR1 is MDHEN and CDR2 is SYDVKM. Trimming cost V 8 bases and J 8 bases; bases outside gene matches: 5. The CDR3 bases are TGTGCCAGCGGCGAACAGGGGGATTCACCCCTCCACTTT. As protein: CASGEQGDSPLHF.

V gene TRBV27 combines with J gene TRBJ2-3; D gene unclear. This CDR3 spans 14 amino acids. Per germline, CDR1 MNHEY and CDR2 SMNVEV (reference sequence). Trimming shortened V by 2 bases and J by 2 bases, and 8 bases separated the two germline ends. The chain's CDR3 is CASSLNGYTDTQYF. The CDR3 nucleotides read TGTGCCAGCAGTTTAAATGGCTACACAGATACGCAGTATTTT.

The chain couples TRBV6-2 or TRBV6-3 to TRBJ2-5; 8 nucleotides line up with TRBD2. Per germline, CDR1 MNHEY and CDR2 SVGEGT. V was clipped by 2 bases and J by 6 bases; unmatched bases: 8. CDR3 length equals 15 residues. CDR3 nucleotides: TGTGCCAGCAGTTACCCGTCGGGGGGGCCAAAGACCCAGTACTTC. The encoded protein is CASSYPSGGPKTQYF.